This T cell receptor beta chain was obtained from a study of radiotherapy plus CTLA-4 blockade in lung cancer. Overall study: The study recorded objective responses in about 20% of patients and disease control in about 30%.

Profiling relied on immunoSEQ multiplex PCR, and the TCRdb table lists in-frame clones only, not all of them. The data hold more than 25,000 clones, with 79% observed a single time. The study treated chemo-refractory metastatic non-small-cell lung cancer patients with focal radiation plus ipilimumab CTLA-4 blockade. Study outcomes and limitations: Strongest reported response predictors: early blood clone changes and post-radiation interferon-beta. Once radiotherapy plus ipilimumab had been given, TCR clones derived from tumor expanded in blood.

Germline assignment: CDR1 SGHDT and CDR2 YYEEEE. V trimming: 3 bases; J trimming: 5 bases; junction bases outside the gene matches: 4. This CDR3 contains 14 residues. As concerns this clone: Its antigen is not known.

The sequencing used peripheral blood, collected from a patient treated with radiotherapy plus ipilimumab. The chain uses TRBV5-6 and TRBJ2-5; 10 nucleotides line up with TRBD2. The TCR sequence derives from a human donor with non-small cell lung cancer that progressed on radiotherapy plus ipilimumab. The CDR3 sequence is CASSWGTSAETQYF. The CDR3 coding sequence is TGTGCCAGCAGCTGGGGGACTAGCGCGGAGACCCAGTACTTC.